This T cell receptor beta chain stems from a study of blood T cells in healthy people across ages. Regarding the study as a whole: Samples with more naive T cells showed higher observed beta diversity.

The V end lost 1 base, the J end lost 7 bases, and 5 bases lay between the germline ends. The CDR3 spans 12 residues. Germline V gene lookup returns CDR1 LGHDT and CDR2 YNNKEL (reference sequence). It was with a sample-barcoded 5' primer and a J-beta primer mix that a second PCR of roughly 6 to 12 cycles was run. Every sample returned 3 million or more CDR3-containing paired-end reads. TCRdb used MiXCR to reprocess the 5' RACE reads, holding one entry per CDR3 protein. This table holds more than 500,000 distinct CDR3 sequences, 25% to 30% found once. As to this clonotype: Its antigen is not identified.

The source is an older woman in good health. Sequences were obtained from blood. The chain has TRBV3-1 and TRBJ2-1, with D uncertain. The CDR3 loop reads CASSQVNNEQFF. CDR3 bases: TGTGCCAGCAGCCAAGTTAATAATGAGCAGTTCTTC.